This TCR beta chain was documented in a study of T-cell reconstitution after alpha-beta-depleted transplantation in children. Preparation of the TCRbeta library used unique molecular identifiers. From the PCR reads, TCRdb called clonotypes with MiXCR, one entry per CDR3 protein. The sample holds approximately 630,000 distinct CDR3 sequences, over 10% seen once. Points from the study as a whole: Hyperexpanded clones declined; after one year, newly produced T cells mostly supplied diversity. Roughly two months post-transplant, alpha-beta T cells reportedly originated from several hundred graft clones that had expanded. The high TCRbeta diversity at day 60 in some patients came from surviving recipient T cells and thymic progenitors.

This clonotype showed up many times. What it recognizes is unknown. The sequencing used PBMCs, collected before TCRalphabeta/CD19-depleted stem cell transplant. This receptor was identified in a girl aged 2-9 years with congenital amegakaryocytic thrombocytopenia, due to receive a stem cell transplant.

CDR3 bases: TGCAGTGCCACCGTAGACAGGGAGGATGGCTACACCTTC. Translating it yields CSATVDREDGYTF. The chain uses TRBV20-1 and TRBJ1-2, with 7 bases lining up with TRBD1. The germline V gene encodes CDR1 DFQATT and CDR2 SNEGSKA (reference sequence). This CDR3 region has 13 residues. Trimming cost V 6 bases and J 6 bases; bases outside gene matches: 10.